This T cell receptor (beta chain) was profiled in a study of cytomegalovirus exposure and HLA in healthy donors. Broader study findings: In a later analysis, 16,951 TCR beta sequences were associated with HLA alleles at 0.05 false discovery rate. With DRB1 most and HLA-C fewest, TCR association rates differed between HLA loci in a later analysis.

This clone has more than one count but fewer than ten. Its antigen is still unknown. PCR amplification relied on 60 Vbeta primers (plus 13 Jbeta primers). Sequencing was performed with immunoSEQ multiplex PCR; in TCRdb, only in-frame clones are kept and a portion is missing. The sample carries approximately 100,000 clones, 74% recorded once. Healthy bone marrow donors supplied every sample. The CDR3 has 16 amino acids. With 3 bases clipped from V and 4 bases from J, the junction kept 6 bases outside the gene matches. The germline V gene has CDR1 KGHSH and CDR2 LQKENI. This rearrangement joins TRBV18 to TRBJ2-7, with 13 bases aligning to TRBD2. Sequenced input: PBMCs. The TCR comes from a male donor in good health and CMV-seronegative. CDR3 region: CASSPVGLAGVYEQYF. The CDR3, as DNA: TGTGCCAGCTCACCCGTAGGACTAGCGGGAGTTTACGAGCAGTACTTC. Full variable domain (rest looked up from reference TRBV18 and TRBJ2-7): NAGVMQNPRHLVRRRGQEARLRCSPMKGHSHVYWYRQLPEEGLKFMVYLQKENIIDESGMPKERFSAEFPKEGPSILRIQQVVRGDSAAYFCASSPVGLAGVYEQYFGPGTRLTVT.